Listed below are T cell receptor beta chains from one sample, sequenced in a study of shared clonotypes between healthy human individuals. Clones were sequenced by immunoSEQ multiplex PCR, and TCRdb holds only the in-frame ones, with some missing. The sample includes about 1.5 million clones, around 95% of them seen just once. The sequencing input was naive CD4+ T cells sorted from blood. These receptor sequences come from a man aged 30 to 45 in good health. Both conserved end residues are part of each CDR3.

V gene: TRBV5-1; J gene: TRBJ2-2; CDR3 protein: CASSPDRGPGELFF
V gene: TRBV15; J gene: TRBJ2-4; CDR3 protein: CATSRDLVLAKNIQYF
V gene: TRBV5-1; J gene: TRBJ2-7; CDR3 protein: CASSLAPSTGLYEQYF
V gene: TRBV9; J gene: TRBJ2-2; CDR3 protein: CASSVGGLVGAGELFF
V gene: TRBV11-3; J gene: TRBJ2-1; CDR3 protein: CASSPGTVGGQFF
V gene: TRBV5-5; J gene: TRBJ1-4; CDR3 protein: CASSLGQMGEKLFF
V gene: TRBV14; J gene: TRBJ1-2; CDR3 protein: CASSHRQGHGYTF
V gene: TRBV27; J gene: TRBJ2-7; CDR3 protein: CASSLRQGPSYEQYF
V gene: TRBV19; J gene: TRBJ1-1; CDR3 protein: CASSKMGAVETEAFF
V gene: TRBV2; J gene: TRBJ2-1; CDR3 protein: CASSTPGETGEQFF
V gene: TRBV7-2; J gene: TRBJ2-7; CDR3 protein: CASSGRIWQSNYEQYF
V gene: TRBV18; J gene: TRBJ1-1; CDR3 protein: CASSPTGVPPTEAFF
V gene: TRBV6-8; J gene: TRBJ1-1; CDR3 protein: CASSRTRRFTEAFF
V gene: TRBV27; J gene: TRBJ2-7; CDR3 protein: CASSLRLAGGSSYEQYF
V gene: TRBV28; J gene: TRBJ2-1; CDR3 protein: CASSSRQGAYNEQFF
V gene: TRBV18; J gene: TRBJ2-7; CDR3 protein: CASSPPGTHYEQYF